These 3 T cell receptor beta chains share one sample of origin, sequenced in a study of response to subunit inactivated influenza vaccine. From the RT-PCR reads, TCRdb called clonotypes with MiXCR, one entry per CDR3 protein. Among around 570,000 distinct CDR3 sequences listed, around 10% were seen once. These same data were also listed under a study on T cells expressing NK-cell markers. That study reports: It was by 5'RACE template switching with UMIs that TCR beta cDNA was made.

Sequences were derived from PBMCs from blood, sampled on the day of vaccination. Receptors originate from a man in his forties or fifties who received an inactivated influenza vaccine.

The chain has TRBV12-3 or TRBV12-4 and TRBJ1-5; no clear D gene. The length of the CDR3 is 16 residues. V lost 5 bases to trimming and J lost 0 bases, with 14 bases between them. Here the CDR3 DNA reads TGTGCCAGCAGTCTTTCGGGCGTCCTTAGCAATCAGCCCCAGCATTTT. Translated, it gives CASSLSGVLSNQPQHF.

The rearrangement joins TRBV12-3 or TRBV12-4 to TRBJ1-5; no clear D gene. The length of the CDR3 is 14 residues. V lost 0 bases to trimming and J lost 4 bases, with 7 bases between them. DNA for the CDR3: TGTGCCAGCAGTTTAGCGCGGAAAAATCAGCCCCAGCATTTT. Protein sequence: CASSLARKNQPQHF.

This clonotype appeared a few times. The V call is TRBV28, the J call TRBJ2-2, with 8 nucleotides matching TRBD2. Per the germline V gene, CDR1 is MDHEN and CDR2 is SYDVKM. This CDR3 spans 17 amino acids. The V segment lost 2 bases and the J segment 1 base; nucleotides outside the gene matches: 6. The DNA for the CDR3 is TGTGCCAGCAGTTTAATTGGGCGGGGGGTGAACACCGGGGAGCTGTTTTTT. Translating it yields CASSLIGRGVNTGELFF.